Listed below are T cell receptor beta chains from one sample, sequenced in a study of T-cell reconstitution after alpha-beta-depleted transplantation in children. TCRdb used MiXCR to reprocess the PCR reads, holding one entry per CDR3 protein. In the table there are about 480,000 distinct CDR3 sequences, about an eighth of which are singletons. Sequencing used PBMCs from the stem cell graft donor, obtained from the stem cell graft. The receptors originated from a human donor who donated a stem cell graft to a child with combined immunodeficiency. Each CDR3 is given with its conserved first and last residue. Where a row states a size, it is once, few, many or the class of an expanded clone; other rows omit it.

abundance: NA
len: 16
v_gene: TRBV7-8
CDR3aa: CASSFEPSGDYNEQFF

abundance: few
len: 12
v_gene: TRBV29-1
CDR3aa: CSVTGTSGELFF

abundance: few
len: 14
v_gene: TRBV20-1
CDR3aa: CSATPGLAGVEQFF

abundance: many
len: 15
v_gene: TRBV12-3/TRBV12-4
CDR3aa: CASYPSGTSTDTQYF

abundance: few
len: 17
v_gene: TRBV21-1
CDR3aa: CASSKIPSGIPYNEQFF

abundance: NA
len: 15
v_gene: TRBV12-3/TRBV12-4
CDR3aa: CASSSTGGGFETQYF

abundance: NA
len: 13
v_gene: TRBV25-1
CDR3aa: CASSDTGNYGYTF

abundance: few
len: 15
v_gene: TRBV3-1
CDR3aa: CASSFGTGGIYEQYF

abundance: few
len: 13
v_gene: TRBV2
CDR3aa: CASTSHGRYEQYF

abundance: NA
len: 14
v_gene: TRBV19
CDR3aa: CASSIDRNNQPQHF

abundance: NA
len: 14
v_gene: TRBV5-1
CDR3aa: CASSIAGTWDEQFF

abundance: few
len: 16
v_gene: TRBV19
CDR3aa: CASSIGGTLLQETQYF

abundance: NA
len: 17
v_gene: TRBV7-2
CDR3aa: CASSLGLLGAEAYGYTF

abundance: few
len: 14
v_gene: TRBV12-3/TRBV12-4
CDR3aa: CASSKQGFDQPQHF

abundance: few
len: 15
v_gene: TRBV6-4
CDR3aa: CASSDSAISTGELFF

abundance: NA
len: 12
v_gene: TRBV7-2
CDR3aa: CASSSPGRGQFF

abundance: many
len: 15
v_gene: TRBV5-1
CDR3aa: CASSLGRGAYNEQFF

abundance: few
len: 14
v_gene: TRBV7-2
CDR3aa: CASSSASGYNEQFF

abundance: many
len: 13
v_gene: TRBV6-5
CDR3aa: CASGHPGFTEAFF

abundance: few
len: 15
v_gene: TRBV11-2
CDR3aa: CASSAYRGPWYGYTF

abundance: many
len: 14
v_gene: TRBV4-2
CDR3aa: CASSQDLGSHEQYF

abundance: NA
len: 14
v_gene: TRBV27
CDR3aa: CASSFLASYNEQFF

abundance: many
len: 15
v_gene: TRBV12-3/TRBV12-4
CDR3aa: CASSFILTGSGEQYF

abundance: few
len: 11
v_gene: TRBV20-1
CDR3aa: CSPTVYNEQFF

abundance: many
len: 17
v_gene: TRBV24-1
CDR3aa: CATSDWGSGRSYNEQFF

abundance: many
len: 16
v_gene: TRBV5-5
CDR3aa: CASSLWGVISTDTQYF

abundance: many
len: 13
v_gene: TRBV6-6
CDR3aa: CASSTGLNTEAFF

abundance: many
len: 11
v_gene: TRBV29-1
CDR3aa: CSVGYDGELFF

abundance: many
len: 15
v_gene: TRBV27
CDR3aa: CASSLSQGLGQPQHF

abundance: many
len: 12
v_gene: TRBV10-3
CDR3aa: CAIRNHREKLFF

abundance: few
len: 14
v_gene: TRBV12-3/TRBV12-4
CDR3aa: CASSLTTSNNEQFF

abundance: NA
len: 14
v_gene: TRBV20-1
CDR3aa: CSAQPGLAFNEQFF

abundance: NA
len: 11
v_gene: TRBV7-2
CDR3aa: CASSPEYEQYF

abundance: NA
len: 17
v_gene: TRBV6-5
CDR3aa: CASSYAGGAAGANVLTF

abundance: NA
len: 15
v_gene: TRBV4-3
CDR3aa: CASSQGSRQVAIQYF

abundance: few
len: 15
v_gene: TRBV27
CDR3aa: CASSLSEGRWETQYF